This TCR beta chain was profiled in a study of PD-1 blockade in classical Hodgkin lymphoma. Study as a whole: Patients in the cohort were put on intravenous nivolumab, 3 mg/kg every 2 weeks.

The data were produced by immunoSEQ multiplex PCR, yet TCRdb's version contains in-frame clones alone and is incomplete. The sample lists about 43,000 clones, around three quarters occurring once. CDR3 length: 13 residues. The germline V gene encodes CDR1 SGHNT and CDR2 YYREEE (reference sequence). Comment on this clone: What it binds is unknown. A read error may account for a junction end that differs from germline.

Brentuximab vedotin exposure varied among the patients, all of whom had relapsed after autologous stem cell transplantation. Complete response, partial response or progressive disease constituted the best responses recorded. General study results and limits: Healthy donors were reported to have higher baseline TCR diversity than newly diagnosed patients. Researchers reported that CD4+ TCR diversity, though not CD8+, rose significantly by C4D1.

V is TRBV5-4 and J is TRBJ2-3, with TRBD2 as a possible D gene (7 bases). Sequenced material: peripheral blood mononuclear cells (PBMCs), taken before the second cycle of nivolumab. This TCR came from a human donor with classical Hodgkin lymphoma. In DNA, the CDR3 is TGTGCCAGCAGCTCGGGGGGCGGGTCCAGGGGAGATTTT. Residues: CASSSGGGSRGDF.